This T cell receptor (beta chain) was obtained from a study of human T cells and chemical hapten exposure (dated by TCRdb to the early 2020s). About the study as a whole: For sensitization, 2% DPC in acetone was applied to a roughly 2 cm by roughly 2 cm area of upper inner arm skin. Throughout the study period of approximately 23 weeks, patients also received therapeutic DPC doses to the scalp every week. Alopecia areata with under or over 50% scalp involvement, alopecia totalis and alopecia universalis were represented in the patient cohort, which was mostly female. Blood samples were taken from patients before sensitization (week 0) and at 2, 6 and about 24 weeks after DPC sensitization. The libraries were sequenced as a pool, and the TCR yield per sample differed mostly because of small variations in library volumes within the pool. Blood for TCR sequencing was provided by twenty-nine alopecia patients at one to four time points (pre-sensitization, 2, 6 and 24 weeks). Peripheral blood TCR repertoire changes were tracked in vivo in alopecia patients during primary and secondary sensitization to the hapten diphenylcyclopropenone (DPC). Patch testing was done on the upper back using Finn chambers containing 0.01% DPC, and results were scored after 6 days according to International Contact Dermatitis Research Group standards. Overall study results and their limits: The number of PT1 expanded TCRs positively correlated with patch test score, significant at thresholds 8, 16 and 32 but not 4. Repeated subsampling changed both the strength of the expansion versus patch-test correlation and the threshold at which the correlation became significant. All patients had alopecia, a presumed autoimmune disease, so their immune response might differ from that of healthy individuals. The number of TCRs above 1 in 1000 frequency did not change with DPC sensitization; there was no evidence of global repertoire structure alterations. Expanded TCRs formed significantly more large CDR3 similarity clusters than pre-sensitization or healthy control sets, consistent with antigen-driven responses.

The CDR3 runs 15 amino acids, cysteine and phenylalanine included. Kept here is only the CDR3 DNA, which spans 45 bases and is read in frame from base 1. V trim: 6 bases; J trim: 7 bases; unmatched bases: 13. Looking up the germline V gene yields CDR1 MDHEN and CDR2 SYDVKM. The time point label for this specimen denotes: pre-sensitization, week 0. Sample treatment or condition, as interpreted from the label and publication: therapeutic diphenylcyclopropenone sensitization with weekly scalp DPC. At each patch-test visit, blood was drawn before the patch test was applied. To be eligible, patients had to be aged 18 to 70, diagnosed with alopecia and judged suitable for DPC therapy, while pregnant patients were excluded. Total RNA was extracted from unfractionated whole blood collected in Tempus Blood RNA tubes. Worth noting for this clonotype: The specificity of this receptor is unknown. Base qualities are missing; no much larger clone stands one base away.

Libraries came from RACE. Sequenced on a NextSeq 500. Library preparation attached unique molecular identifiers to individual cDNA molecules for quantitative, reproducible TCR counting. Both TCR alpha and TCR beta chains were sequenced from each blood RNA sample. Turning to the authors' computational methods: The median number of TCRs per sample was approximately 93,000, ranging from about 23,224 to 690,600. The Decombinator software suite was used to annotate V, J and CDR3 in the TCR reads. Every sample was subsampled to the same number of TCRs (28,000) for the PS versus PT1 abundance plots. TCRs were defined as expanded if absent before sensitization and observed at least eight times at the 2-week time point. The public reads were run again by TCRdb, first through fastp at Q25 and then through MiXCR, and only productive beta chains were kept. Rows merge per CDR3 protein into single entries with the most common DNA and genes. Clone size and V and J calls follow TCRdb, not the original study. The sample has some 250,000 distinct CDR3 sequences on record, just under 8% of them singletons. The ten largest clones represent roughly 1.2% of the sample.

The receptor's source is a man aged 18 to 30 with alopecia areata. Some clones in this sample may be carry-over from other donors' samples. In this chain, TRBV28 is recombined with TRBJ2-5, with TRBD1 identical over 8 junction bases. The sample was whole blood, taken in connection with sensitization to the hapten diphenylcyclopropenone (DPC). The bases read TGTGCCAGCAGCCGATGGACAGGGCAGGCCGCGACCCAGTACTTC. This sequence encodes CASSRWTGQAATQYF.